This note documents a single T cell receptor beta chain sequence. Its target is not known. This sample stems from a study of shared clonotypes between healthy human individuals. Study-level information: CD8 memory received one plate per donor, CD8 naive two, CD4 memory three and CD4 naive three.

Assay execution proceeded at the deep level. The method was immunoSEQ multiplex PCR; TCRdb's version includes in-frame clones alone and lacks a portion of them. In the table there are some 360,000 clones, about 70% of which are singletons. Findings and caveats of the study: Estimated richness was generally greater in naive than memory subsets.

Those who donated were healthy HIV-negative adults, with no recent acute infections or vaccinations reported. Sequencing was carried out using memory CD4+ T cells sorted from blood. Subset reported: CD45RA-negative fraction. The origin of this receptor is a man younger than 40 in good health.

CDR3 in amino acids: CASSLRRPERKADTQYF. The CDR3 nucleotides are TGTGCCAGCAGTCTTCGACGGCCCGAGAGAAAGGCAGATACGCAGTATTTT. The rearrangement links TRBV27 to TRBJ2-3; no definite D call. The CDR3 sequence is 17 residues long. Germline V gene lookup returns CDR1 MNHEY and CDR2 SMNVEV (reference sequence). Trimming cost V 5 bases and J 4 bases, with 22 bases left between them.